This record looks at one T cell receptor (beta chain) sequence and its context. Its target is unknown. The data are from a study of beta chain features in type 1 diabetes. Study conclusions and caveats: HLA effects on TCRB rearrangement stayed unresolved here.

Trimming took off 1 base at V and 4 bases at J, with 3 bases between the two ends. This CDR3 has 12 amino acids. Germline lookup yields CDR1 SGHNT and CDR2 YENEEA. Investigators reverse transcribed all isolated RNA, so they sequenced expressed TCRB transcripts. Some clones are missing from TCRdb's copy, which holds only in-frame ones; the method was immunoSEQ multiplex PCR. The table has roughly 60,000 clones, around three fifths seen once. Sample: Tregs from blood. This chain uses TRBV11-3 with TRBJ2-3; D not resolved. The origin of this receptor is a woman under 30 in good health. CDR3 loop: CASSLGPDTQYF. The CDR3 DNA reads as TGTGCCAGCAGCTTAGGGCCAGATACGCAGTATTTT.